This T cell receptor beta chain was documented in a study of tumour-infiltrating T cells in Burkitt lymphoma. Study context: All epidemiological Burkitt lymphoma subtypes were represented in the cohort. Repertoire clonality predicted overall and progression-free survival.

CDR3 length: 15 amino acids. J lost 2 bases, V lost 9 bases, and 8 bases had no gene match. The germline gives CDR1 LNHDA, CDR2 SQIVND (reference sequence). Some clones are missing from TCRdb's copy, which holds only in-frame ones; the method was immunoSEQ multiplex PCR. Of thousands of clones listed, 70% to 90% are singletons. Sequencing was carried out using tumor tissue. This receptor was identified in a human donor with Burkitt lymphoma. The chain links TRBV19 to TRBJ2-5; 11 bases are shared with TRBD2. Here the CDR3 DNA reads TGTGCCAGCCACCCGGGACTAGCGGTTCAAGAGACCCAGTACTTC. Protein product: CASHPGLAVQETQYF.